These 8 T cell receptor beta chains were all obtained from the same sample, sequenced in a study of cytomegalovirus exposure and HLA in healthy donors. Libraries were prepared by immunoSEQ multiplex PCR; TCRdb keeps only in-frame clonotypes and omits some of them. The table includes roughly 80,000 clones, around 94% detected once. Sequenced material: PBMCs. These receptors were obtained from a woman aged 18-29 years in good health and CMV-seronegative.

This chain connects TRBV21-1 to TRBJ1-2; TRBD1 is the table's D call, not checked against the DNA. TRBV21-1 is classified as a pseudogene. The CDR3 contains 13 residues. CDR3 sequence (DNA): TGTGCCAGCAGCAAAGTCGTCGACAGGGGATACACCTTC. Its protein product is CASSKVVDRGYTF.

The V gene is TRBV9, the J gene TRBJ2-5, with 13 bases identical to TRBD2. This CDR3 spans 17 amino acids. The germline V gene has CDR1 SGDLS and CDR2 YYNGEE. With V trimmed by 0 bases and J by 2 bases, 4 bases remained unmatched. The CDR3 DNA reads as TGTGCCAGCAGCGTAGCGGCGACTAGCGGGGGGCAAGAGACCCAGTACTTC. The encoded protein is CASSVAATSGGQETQYF.

This chain links TRBV5-5 with TRBJ1-2; D unclear. The CDR3 totals 12 residues. V lost 2 bases, J lost 10 bases, and 12 bases lay in between. Germline V gene lookup returns CDR1 SGHKS and CDR2 YYEKEE (reference sequence). The chain's CDR3 is CASSFDPGAYTF. The CDR3 nucleotides are TGTGCCAGCAGCTTTGACCCCGGAGCCTACACCTTC. Filled out from reference TRBV5-5 and TRBJ1-2, the complete variable domain reads DAGVTQSPTHLIKTRGQQVTLRCSPISGHKSVSWYQQVLGQGPQFIFQYYEKEERGRGNFPDRFSARQFPNYSSELNVNALLLGDSALYLCASSFDPGAYTFGSGTRLTVV.

The J gene is TRBJ2-7, the V gene TRBV15; D ambiguous. Deletions cut 0 bases from V and 4 bases from J, with 4 bases between. Germline V gene data show CDR1 as LNHNV and CDR2 as YYDKDF (reference sequence). The CDR3 extends over 12 amino acids. This CDR3 reads CATSRDQYEQYF. Written as DNA, the CDR3 is TGTGCCACCAGCAGAGATCAATACGAGCAGTACTTC.

The V and J genes are TRBV7-2 and TRBJ2-1; 9 bases fit TRBD2. Trimming cost V 10 bases and J 8 bases; bases outside gene matches: 6. This CDR3 region has 12 residues. Germline lookup yields CDR1 SGHTA and CDR2 FQGNSA. The CDR3 spells CAIKLAGDEQFF. CDR3 bases: TGTGCCATCAAACTAGCGGGTGATGAGCAGTTCTTC. The whole variable domain, remainder taken from reference TRBV7-2 and TRBJ2-1, is GAGVSQSPSNKVTEKGKDVELRCDPISGHTALYWYRQSLGQGLEFLIYFQGNSAPDKSGLPSDRFSAERTGGSVSTLTIQRTQQEDSAVYLCAIKLAGDEQFFGPGTRLTVL.

V usage is TRBV19 and J usage is TRBJ1-2; weak D call: TRBD1 (6 bases). Germline V gene data show CDR1 as LNHDA and CDR2 as SQIVND (reference sequence). CDR3 length: 17 amino acids. V was clipped by 3 bases and J by 7 bases, with 24 bases between them. Written as DNA, the CDR3 is TGTGCCAGTAGTATGACCCGGACAGATTATTTATGGAGTGGCTACACCTTC. As protein: CASSMTRTDYLWSGYTF.

The chain has TRBV19 and TRBJ2-5; D may be TRBD2 (7 bases). Germline V CDR1 and CDR2: LNHDA, SQIVND (reference sequence). The CDR3 runs to 14 residues. V lost 3 bases and J 5 bases, leaving 13 bases between the germline ends. The DNA for the CDR3 is TGTGCCAGTAGTATCGGGGGGCGCCAGGAGACCCAGTACTTC. This encodes CASSIGGRQETQYF. The full variable domain, in which reference TRBV19 and TRBJ2-5 provide the parts outside the CDR3, is DGGITQSPKYLFRKEGQNVTLSCEQNLNHDAMYWYRQDPGQGLRLIYYSQIVNDFQKGDIAEGYSVSREKKESFPLTVTSAQKNPTAFYLCASSIGGRQETQYFGPGTRLLVL.

As DNA, the CDR3 is TGTGCCAGCAGCTTCTCTGAGATAGCGGGGGGTGAGACCCAGTACTTC. It codes for CASSFSEIAGGETQYF. This chain uses TRBV13 with TRBJ2-5; 10 nucleotides match TRBD2. Trimming cost V 3 bases and J 5 bases; bases outside gene matches: 9. In germline, CDR1 is PRHDT, CDR2 FYEKMQ (reference sequence). This CDR3 region has 16 residues.